Listed below are T cell receptor beta chains from one sample, sequenced in a study of OX40 agonist ivuxolimab in advanced cancers. TCRdb keeps only in-frame clones here, not all; method: immunoSEQ multiplex PCR. Here the sample spans 50,000 to 70,000 clones, roughly 84% being singletons. This material consisted of CD4+ or CD8+ T cells sorted from blood, taken in a trial of the OX40 agonist ivuxolimab. The receptors were gathered from an adult with an advanced solid tumor such as melanoma, head and neck, liver or kidney cancer. The CDR3 runs from the conserved cysteine through the conserved F or W. The D gene is left open where the match is weak. A row's size may be missing; if present it is once, few, many or a size class.

13,TRBV7-9,.,TRBJ1-1,.,CASSLDVTASAFF,TGTGCCAGCAGCTTAGACGTAACTGCTTCTGCTTTCTTT
15,TRBV10-3,.,TRBJ2-1,.,CAISEGQSPHNEQFF,TGTGCCATCAGTGAGGGACAGTCACCCCACAATGAGCAGTTCTTC
17,TRBV4-1,.,TRBJ2-1,once,CASSHDPRKTSYNEQFF,TGCGCCAGCAGCCACGACCCCAGGAAAACCTCCTACAATGAGCAGTTCTTC
14,TRBV11-1,.,TRBJ2-7,.,CASSRRQGSYEQYF,TGTGCCAGCAGCCGACGGCAGGGTAGCTACGAGCAGTACTTC
14,TRBV2,.,TRBJ2-3,.,CASSEWGATDTQYF,TGTGCCAGCAGTGAATGGGGGGCCACAGATACGCAGTATTTT
15,TRBV19,.,TRBJ1-5,.,CASSLLRDGGRPQHF,TGTGCCAGTAGTCTCCTTAGGGACGGCGGGAGGCCCCAGCATTTT
14,TRBV7-9,.,TRBJ2-1,.,CASSANEPRGEQFF,TGTGCCAGCAGCGCGAATGAACCCCGGGGGGAGCAGTTCTTC
15,TRBV6-1,.,TRBJ1-2,.,CASSEALVGGYGYTF,TGTGCCAGCAGTGAAGCGCTGGTGGGAGGGTATGGCTACACCTTC
15,TRBV7-3,.,TRBJ2-6,.,CASSNGLFGANVLTF,TGTGCCAGCAGCAACGGGTTATTTGGGGCCAACGTCCTGACTTTC
13,TRBV29-1,.,TRBJ2-5,.,CSVERAPQETQYF,TGCAGCGTTGAAAGGGCCCCTCAAGAGACCCAGTACTTC
14,TRBV25-1,.,TRBJ1-1,.,CASSVSGGDTEAFF,TGTGCCAGCAGTGTTAGTGGGGGGGACACTGAAGCTTTCTTT
13,TRBV7-2,.,TRBJ2-7,.,CASSSRGAHEQYF,TGTGCCAGCAGCTCCCGGGGGGCCCACGAGCAGTACTTC
16,TRBV27,.,TRBJ2-5,once,CASSSTTRGRKETQYF,TGTGCCAGCAGTTCAACCACTCGGGGTCGGAAAGAGACCCAGTACTTC
14,TRBV18,.,TRBJ2-1,.,CASSHDSGDNEQFF,TGTGCCAGCTCACACGACTCCGGGGACAATGAGCAGTTCTTC
13,TRBV29-1,.,TRBJ1-3,.,CSLKLDSGNTIYF,TGCAGCCTGAAATTAGACTCTGGAAACACCATATATTTT
16,TRBV7-9,.,TRBJ2-2,.,CASSLAWGANTGELFF,TGTGCCAGCAGCTTAGCCTGGGGGGCAAACACCGGGGAGCTGTTTTTT
17,TRBV27,TRBD1,TRBJ1-3,.,CARPGTGTLCGGNTIYF,TGTGCCAGACCCGGGACAGGGACCCTATGCGGTGGAAACACCATATATTTT
12,TRBV18,.,TRBJ2-1,.,CASSPGRNEQFF,TGTGCCAGCTCACCGGGAAGGAATGAGCAGTTCTTC
12,TRBV29-1,.,TRBJ1-4,once,CSVSITNEKLFF,TGCAGCGTCAGTATAACTAATGAAAAACTGTTTTTT
17,TRBV15,TRBD2,TRBJ2-1,once,CATSRELAGASYNEQFF,TGTGCCACCAGCAGAGAACTAGCGGGGGCCTCCTACAATGAGCAGTTCTTC
13,TRBV2,TRBD1,TRBJ1-5,.,CAIKDREHQPQHF,TGTGCCATTAAGGACAGGGAGCATCAGCCCCAGCATTTT
14,TRBV11-2,.,TRBJ2-7,.,CASSPLNNPYEQYF,TGTGCCAGCAGCCCCCTGAACAACCCCTACGAGCAGTACTTC
16,TRBV5-1,TRBD2,TRBJ2-1,.,CASSLGTSGGYNEQFF,TGCGCCAGCAGCCTTGGGACTAGCGGGGGTTACAATGAGCAGTTCTTC
13,TRBV11-1,.,TRBJ2-3,.,CASSRYSADTQYF,TGTGCCAGCAGCCGGTACTCGGCAGATACGCAGTATTTT
15,TRBV2,TRBD2,TRBJ2-2,.,CASRVAGVNTGELFF,TGTGCCAGCAGAGTAGCGGGGGTGAACACCGGGGAGCTGTTTTTT
15,TRBV5-1,TRBD2,TRBJ2-3,.,CASSSGGYSTDTQYF,TGCGCCAGCAGCTCGGGGGGATATAGCACAGATACGCAGTATTTT
16,TRBV19,TRBD1,TRBJ1-4,.,CASSTTAGTGDEKLFF,TGTGCCAGTAGTACCACTGCCGGGACAGGAGACGAAAAACTGTTTTTT
16,TRBV5-1,TRBD1,TRBJ1-3,.,CASSLGTGSSGNTIYF,TGCGCCAGCAGCTTGGGGACAGGCAGCTCTGGAAACACCATATATTTT
14,TRBV10-3,.,TRBJ1-1,.,CATRSSTPNTEAFF,TGTGCCACCCGGTCCAGCACCCCGAACACTGAAGCTTTCTTT
12,TRBV18,.,TRBJ2-7,.,CASSPTSYEQYF,TGTGCCAGCTCACCGACCTCCTACGAGCAGTACTTC
14,TRBV6-6,.,TRBJ1-2,.,CASREQARLQDYTF,TGTGCCAGCAGAGAGCAGGCAAGGCTGCAAGACTACACCTTC
13,TRBV7-2,.,TRBJ2-7,.,CASSLGRGDEQYF,TGTGCCAGCAGCTTGGGCAGGGGGGACGAGCAGTACTTC
15,TRBV4-2,TRBD2,TRBJ2-3,.,CASSPFTGGPDTQYF,TGTGCCAGCAGCCCGTTCACGGGGGGGCCAGATACGCAGTATTTT
14,TRBV2,.,TRBJ2-7,once,CASSESLTQYEQYF,TGTGCCAGCAGTGAGAGTTTGACTCAGTACGAGCAGTACTTC
12,TRBV18,.,TRBJ2-7,few,CASSPNAGEQYF,TGTGCCAGCTCACCAAATGCCGGGGAGCAGTACTTC
18,TRBV28,.,TRBJ1-5,.,CASSPFTLASYSNQPQHF,TGTGCCAGCAGCCCTTTCACGTTGGCAAGTTATAGCAATCAGCCCCAGCATTTT
15,TRBV5-1,TRBD1,TRBJ2-2,.,CASGAGTGKTGELFF,TGCGCCAGCGGTGCTGGGACAGGGAAAACCGGGGAGCTGTTTTTT
17,TRBV19,.,TRBJ1-5,medium-sized,CASSIDSAEINNQPQHF,TGTGCCAGTAGTATAGATTCGGCAGAGATTAACAATCAGCCCCAGCATTTT
15,TRBV5-8,TRBD1,TRBJ2-5,.,CASSWPGQARETQYF,TGTGCCAGCAGCTGGCCGGGACAGGCTAGGGAGACCCAGTACTTC
15,TRBV7-9,.,TRBJ2-7,.,CASSLAGPVSYEQYF,TGTGCCAGCAGCTTAGCCGGGCCTGTATCCTACGAGCAGTACTTC
15,TRBV15,.,TRBJ1-4,.,CATSRRQTTNEKLFF,TGTGCCACCAGCAGACGACAGACAACTAATGAAAAACTGTTTTTT
15,TRBV6-5,.,TRBJ1-2,.,CASSYSDGGSYGYTF,TGTGCCAGCAGTTACTCGGATGGGGGCTCTTATGGCTACACCTTC
15,TRBV11-2,TRBD2,TRBJ2-1,.,CASSFGTSGSNEQFF,TGTGCCAGCAGCTTCGGGACTAGCGGGAGCAATGAGCAGTTCTTC
14,TRBV6-1,TRBD2,TRBJ2-7,.,CASERRAGAYEQYF,TGTGCCAGCGAGAGGCGAGCGGGGGCCTACGAGCAGTACTTC
16,TRBV5-5,.,TRBJ2-2,.,CASSLVPTPGEGELFF,TGTGCCAGCAGCTTGGTCCCGACCCCCGGGGAGGGGGAGCTGTTTTTT